The entry that follows covers one TCR beta chain sequence. In the original analysis: Reference gene primer amplification gave nucleated cell count estimates. Here immunoSEQ multiplex PCR was the method, and the copy in TCRdb shows in-frame clones only, minus some. V and J calls and clone size follow that table, whereas D and trimming were derived from the DNA. The sample contains about 140,000 clones, approximately 80% of which appear only once. The CDR3 consists of 14 residues. Germline CDR1 is SNHLY and CDR2 is FYNNEI. After removal of 8 bases from V and 10 bases from J, the junction contained 10 bases not matched to a gene. A case of COVID-19 had been met by exposed participants within 2 weeks before study entry. This sample is drawn from a study of blood T cell repertoires in COVID-19. Study overall: Samples of COVID-19 (acute and convalescent) were obtained from the United States, Italy and Spain. The analysed material was cDNA or gDNA that came from T cells, B-cell-depleted T cells, or PBMCs.

The sequencing sample was made of PBMCs or T cells enriched from blood (not recorded which). The gene calls are TRBV2 and TRBJ2-1, with 11 bases lining up with TRBD2. The receptor's source is a woman aged 18-29 years who had been exposed to COVID-19. CDR3: CASDTSGGRGEQFF. DNA for the CDR3: TGTGCCAGCGATACTAGCGGGGGCAGGGGGGAGCAGTTCTTC.